A single sample gave rise to the 21 T cell receptor beta chains below, sequenced in a study of cytomegalovirus exposure and HLA in healthy donors. The primer mix had 60 Vbeta and 13 Jbeta primers. Here immunoSEQ multiplex PCR was the method, and the copy in TCRdb shows in-frame clones only, minus some. This table has some 110,000 clones, 60% to 75% appearing once. The sequencing input was PBMCs. These receptors were taken from a woman between 50 and 59 years old in good health and CMV-seropositive.

This chain joins TRBV19 and TRBJ2-5; 10 bases align to TRBD1. The CDR3 length is 14 residues. V shed 9 bases, J shed 4 bases, and the junction held 8 bases outside the gene matches. CDR1 and CDR2 (germline): LNHDA, SQIVND (reference sequence). The CDR3 is CASSMTGGGETQYF. The CDR3 DNA reads TGTGCCAGCAGCATGACAGGGGGCGGAGAGACCCAGTACTTC.

The chain carries TRBV6-1 and TRBJ2-7; D gene ambiguous. This CDR3 has 13 residues. Trimming took off 4 bases at V and 3 bases at J, with 10 bases between the two ends. The V gene's germline CDR1 is MNHNS and CDR2 SASEGT. CDR3 DNA: TGTGCCAGCAGTGGGGCCATAAGCTACGAGCAGTACTTC. Translation gives CASSGAISYEQYF.

As to this clone: Since the CDR3 does not end with the conserved phenylalanine or tryptophan, this likely comes from a read error. The rearrangement links TRBV27 to TRBJ2-2; D is perhaps TRBD1 (6 bases). CDR3 length equals 16 residues. The germline gives CDR1 MNHEY, CDR2 SMNVEV (reference sequence). Trimming removed 0 bases from V and 3 bases from J, with 11 bases in between. CDR3 in DNA: TGTGCCAGCAGTTTATCTACAGGGTCGCACACCGGGGAGCTGTTTTCT. The encoded protein is CASSLSTGSHTGELFS.

The chain carries TRBV2 and TRBJ2-7, with TRBD1 identical over 7 bases. The V and J ends lost 4 bases and 7 bases, in that order; junction bases with no gene match: 10. There are 14 residues in the CDR3. Looked up from germline, CDR1 is SNHLY and CDR2 is FYNNEI. Written as DNA, the CDR3 is TGTGCCAGCAGTGGACAGGGTGGGACCGATGAGCAGTACTTC. It yields the protein CASSGQGGTDEQYF.

The sample holds many counts of this clone. The V and J genes are TRBV11-3 and TRBJ2-5, with 8 bases identical to TRBD1. The V gene end was trimmed by 6 bases and the J gene end by 3 bases; junction bases not matched to a gene: 9. Germline V gene sequence: CDR1 SGHNT, CDR2 YENEEA. The CDR3 has 15 residues. The DNA of the CDR3 is TGTGCCAGCAGTACGGACGAGGACAGGGAAGAGACCCAGTACTTC. As protein: CASSTDEDREETQYF.

The V and J genes are TRBV23-1 and TRBJ1-6; 7 bases align to TRBD1. TRBV23-1 is given ORF status, its function remaining uncertain. The CDR3 has 16 residues. V was pared by 6 bases and J by 5 bases, with 10 bases of the junction left unmatched. In DNA, the CDR3 is TGCGCCAGCAGCCTCGACAGGGTCGGGAATAATTCACCCCTCCACTTT. It specifies CASSLDRVGNNSPLHF.

The CDR3 coding sequence is TGTGCCAGCAGCCCCGACAGGGGAAACTACGAGCAGTACTTC. It encodes CASSPDRGNYEQYF. The chain uses TRBV11-2 and TRBJ2-7, with TRBD1 matching over 8 bases. The CDR3 spans 14 residues. Germline V gene sequence: CDR1 SGHAT, CDR2 FQNNGV. V lost 5 bases to trimming and J lost 3 bases; unmatched junction nucleotides: 6.

This rearrangement joins TRBV6-1 to TRBJ2-3; D is undetermined. V was clipped by 7 bases and J by 2 bases, with 13 bases between them. CDR3 length: 14 residues. Germline CDR1 is MNHNS and CDR2 is SASEGT. The CDR3 protein is CASTPRLATDTQYF. The CDR3, as DNA: TGTGCCAGCACCCCCCGTCTGGCCACAGATACGCAGTATTTT.

The chain links TRBV27 to TRBJ1-4, with TRBD1 matching 9 bases. This CDR3 is built from 15 residues. Trimming cost V 4 bases and J 8 bases; bases outside gene matches: 8. CDR1 is MNHEY and CDR2 is SMNVEV in the germline V gene (reference sequence). Here the CDR3 DNA reads TGTGCCAGCAGTTCGACAGGGGGAAAGGGCGAAAAACTGTTTTTT. Translation: CASSSTGGKGEKLFF.

The genes are TRBV11-3 and TRBJ2-1; 7 nucleotides agree with TRBD2. CDR1 is SGHNT, CDR2 YENEEA, per germline. With 3 bases clipped from V and 4 bases from J, the junction kept 6 bases outside the gene matches. The CDR3 has 15 residues. CDR3 loop: CASSFGGGLYNEQFF. The CDR3 nucleotides read TGTGCCAGCAGCTTCGGCGGGGGACTTTACAATGAGCAGTTCTTC.

The chain combines TRBV19 with TRBJ1-1; a weak D match, TRBD1 (5 bases). V lost 2 bases to trimming and J lost 4 bases, with 11 bases between them. Per germline, CDR1 LNHDA and CDR2 SQIVND (reference sequence). This CDR3 is 14 amino acids long. The chain's CDR3 is CASSIQGLGTEAFF. In DNA form, the CDR3 reads TGTGCCAGTAGTATACAGGGACTGGGCACTGAAGCTTTCTTT.

Note on this clone: Germline is not matched at one junction end, which may reflect a read error. The chain employs TRBV19 and TRBJ2-7; perhaps TRBD2 as D (6 bases). The CDR3 spans 10 residues. The V gene's germline CDR1 is LNHDA and CDR2 SQIVND (reference sequence). Here the CDR3 DNA reads TGTGCCAGTAGTCAGAGCGCGGAGGGCTTC. Amino acid sequence: CASSQSAEGF.

This chain uses TRBV2 with TRBJ1-5, with D possibly TRBD1 on 5 matching bases. The V and J ends lost 4 bases and 6 bases respectively, with 16 bases between them. Germline CDR1 and CDR2: SNHLY and FYNNEI. The CDR3 contains 15 residues. The CDR3 region is CASSVPIGAPQPQHF. The CDR3 DNA follows: TGTGCCAGCAGTGTTCCGATAGGGGCTCCTCAGCCCCAGCATTTT.

The rearrangement joins TRBV11-2 to TRBJ2-1, with D possibly TRBD1 on 6 matching bases. The CDR3 covers 17 residues. V lost 4 bases and J lost 2, with 18 bases in between. Germline V gives CDR1 SGHAT, CDR2 FQNNGV. The CDR3 here is CASSSSEQGFPYNEQFF. The DNA of the CDR3 is TGTGCCAGCAGCTCCAGTGAACAGGGATTCCCCTACAATGAGCAGTTCTTC.

In nucleotides, the CDR3 is TGTGCCAGCAGTTTAATGGGGACTAGGGGGGAGACCCAGTACTTC. It is translated as CASSLMGTRGETQYF. The chain has TRBV27 and TRBJ2-5, with TRBD2 matching 8 bases. This CDR3 is built from 15 residues. Per germline, CDR1 MNHEY and CDR2 SMNVEV (reference sequence). The V and J ends lost 2 bases and 5 bases, in that order; junction bases with no gene match: 7.

This chain joins TRBV4-3 and TRBJ2-7, with TRBD1 matching 11 bases. CDR1 is LGHNA, CDR2 YSLEER, per germline. Losses at the gene ends were 5 bases for V and 6 bases for J; bases not matched to a gene: 3. The CDR3 sequence is 13 residues long. The CDR3 region has the DNA TGCGCCAGCAGCGGACAGGGGGCTGGCGAGCAGTACTTC. Protein product: CASSGQGAGEQYF.

CDR3 sequence reads: CASSYIGGTEAFF. In DNA, the CDR3 is TGTGCCAGCAGCTATATCGGAGGCACTGAAGCTTTCTTT. This chain joins TRBV11-3 and TRBJ1-1, with no clear D. CDR3 length equals 13 residues. Between the trimmed V and J ends, which lost 4 bases and 4 bases, there was a span of 10 bases. Germline CDR1 reads SGHNT; CDR2 reads YENEEA.

The rearrangement links TRBV6-4 to TRBJ1-2; D is unresolved. This CDR3 region has 11 residues. Trimming pared 3 bases from V and 6 bases from J, leaving 5 bases between. Germline CDR1 and CDR2: MRHNA and SNTAGT. CDR3: CASSEGDGYTF. DNA for the CDR3: TGTGCCAGCAGTGAGGGAGATGGCTACACCTTC.

This chain links TRBV6-1 with TRBJ1-2, with 10 positions matching TRBD1. The CDR3 is 15 residues long. The junction had 10 bases not matched to a gene; V was cut back by 10 bases and J by 2 bases. Germline lookup yields CDR1 MNHNS and CDR2 SASEGT. The CDR3 loop is CATLDRGEGNYGYTF. The CDR3, as DNA: TGTGCCACCCTGGACAGGGGGGAAGGAAACTATGGCTACACCTTC.

This rearrangement joins TRBV6-6 to TRBJ2-7; the D gene is possibly TRBD2 (5 bases). The CDR3 runs 15 residues. Germline V gives CDR1 MNHNY, CDR2 SVGAGI (reference sequence). Trimming took off 4 bases at V and 0 bases at J, with 13 bases between the two ends. As DNA, the CDR3 is TGTGCCAGCAGTTCCCTCCTGGGGAGCTCCTACGAGCAGTACTTC. Amino acids: CASSSLLGSSYEQYF.

The V and J genes are TRBV27 and TRBJ2-5; the match to TRBD2 covers 7 bases. The trim removed 6 bases at V and 2 bases at J, leaving 9 bases unmatched. Per the germline V gene, CDR1 is MNHEY and CDR2 is SMNVEV (reference sequence). This CDR3 has 15 residues. DNA for the CDR3: TGTGCCAGCAGCCGAAAGCCTAGCGGACAAGAGACCCAGTACTTC. Residues: CASSRKPSGQETQYF.